Below are 29 T cell receptor beta chains sequenced from a single sample in a study of T-cell memory formation after mild COVID-19. TCRdb passed the 5' RACE reads through MiXCR, listing each CDR3 protein once. The profile shows about 110,000 distinct CDR3 sequences, about a sixth of them singletons. The specimen sequenced was PBMCs or a T cell subset sorted from them (not recorded which). The receptors were gathered from a man aged 18 to 30 who had mild COVID-19 (a few samples of this study predate the infection). Cell type and time point are not known.

This clonotype occurred a few times. The chain combines TRBV12-3 or TRBV12-4 with TRBJ2-3; D is perhaps TRBD2 (6 bases). Trimming stripped 3 bases from V and 2 bases from J, with 12 bases between. The CDR3 totals 15 residues. The CDR3 loop is CASSFLLASTDTQYF. CDR3 bases: TGTGCCAGCAGTTTCTTACTAGCCTCCACAGATACGCAGTATTTT.

The chain recombines TRBV25-1 with TRBJ1-6; D call uncertain. Germline V lookup: CDR1 MGHDK, CDR2 SYGVNS. V was pared by 2 bases and J by 9 bases, with 8 bases between. CDR3 length: 13 amino acids. The CDR3 DNA reads as TGTGCCAGCAGTGAAGTATTAGGTTCACCCCTCCACTTT. Its translation: CASSEVLGSPLHF.

This clonotype was recorded many times. The chain couples TRBV29-1 to TRBJ2-2, with D possibly matching TRBD1 (6 bases). The CDR3 runs to 12 residues. Looked up from germline, CDR1 is SQVTM and CDR2 is ANQGSEA. V shed 2 bases and J shed 6 bases, with 7 bases lying between them. The CDR3 region is CSVEKGAGELFF. The CDR3 DNA reads as TGCAGCGTTGAAAAGGGGGCCGGGGAGCTGTTTTTT.

The chain carries TRBV6-6 and TRBJ1-6; D is unclear. Germline CDR1 is MNHNY and CDR2 is SVGAGI (reference sequence). Trimming stripped 2 bases from V and 12 bases from J, with 14 bases between. The length of the CDR3 is 14 residues. CDR3 sequence: CASSYDVPGVPLHF. The DNA for the CDR3 is TGTGCCAGCAGTTACGACGTACCCGGAGTACCCCTCCACTTT.

This clonotype turned up a few times. The chain combines TRBV23-1 with TRBJ2-2, with 9 bases fitting TRBD2. TRBV23-1 is an ORF, with its function uncertain. Unmatched junction bases numbered 11, after V lost 4 bases and J lost 5 bases. This CDR3 is 17 amino acids long. The CDR3 protein is CASSPSPGLARTGELFF. CDR3 sequence (DNA): TGCGCCAGCAGTCCGTCCCCCGGACTAGCGAGAACCGGGGAGCTGTTTTTT.

The gene calls are TRBV3-1 and TRBJ1-4; D is unresolved. V lost 3 bases, J lost 7 bases, and 18 bases lay in between. Germline V gene lookup returns CDR1 LGHDT and CDR2 YNNKEL (reference sequence). The CDR3 has 16 amino acids. CDR3 region: CASSHPSAGMGEKLFF. CDR3 nucleotides: TGTGCCAGCAGCCATCCCTCGGCGGGGATGGGTGAAAAACTGTTTTTT.

The chain recombines TRBV5-1 with TRBJ1-6; 7 positions match TRBD1. Looked up from germline, CDR1 is SGHRS and CDR2 is YFSETQ. V was pared by 4 bases and J by 5 bases, with 3 bases of the junction left unmatched. This CDR3 is 14 amino acids long. Here the CDR3 reads CASSLGQNNSPLHF. The CDR3 DNA is TGCGCCAGCAGCCTGGGACAGAATAATTCACCCCTCCACTTT.

V gene TRBV19 combines with J gene TRBJ1-2; D is undetermined. The CDR3 spans 15 residues. Germline V gene lookup returns CDR1 LNHDA and CDR2 SQIVND (reference sequence). Trimming left V 2 bases short and J 8 bases short, with 18 bases between. CDR3 DNA sequence: TGTGCCAGTAGTATAACGGTTGATGGGATCCGCGGCTACACCTTC. It codes for CASSITVDGIRGYTF.

The chain uses TRBV5-1 and TRBJ2-2, with no clear D. Trimming removed 1 base at V and 7 bases at J, with 8 bases between. This CDR3 has 13 amino acids. Germline CDR1 and CDR2: SGHRS and YFSETQ. The CDR3 coding sequence is TGCGCCAGCAGCTTGAGGAATCACGGGGAGCTGTTTTTT. Encoded protein: CASSLRNHGELFF.

This clonotype showed up just a few times. The chain carries TRBV10-3 and TRBJ2-3, with D perhaps assigned TRBD1 or TRBD2 (5 bases each). The length of the CDR3 is 11 residues. Germline CDR1 is ENHRY and CDR2 is SYGVKD. Trimming shortened V by 6 bases and J by 7 bases, and 8 bases separated the two germline ends. CDR3 protein: CAISTGHTQYF. CDR3 nucleotides: TGTGCCATCAGCACGGGACATACGCAGTATTTT.

This rearrangement joins TRBV5-6 to TRBJ2-1, with 9 positions matching TRBD2. V shed 7 bases, J shed 9 bases, and the junction held 14 bases outside the gene matches. The CDR3 contains 15 residues. Looked up from germline, CDR1 is SGHDT and CDR2 is YYEEEE. The CDR3 here is CASASGAGGPGEQFF. CDR3 DNA: TGTGCCAGCGCCAGCGGGGCGGGGGGGCCCGGTGAGCAGTTCTTC.

The chain uses TRBV15 and TRBJ2-5; D tentatively reads TRBD1 or TRBD2 (5 bases each). The CDR3 contains 16 residues. Trimming took off 6 bases at V and 1 base at J, with 18 bases between the two ends. Looked up from germline, CDR1 is LNHNV and CDR2 is YYDKDF (reference sequence). In DNA form, the CDR3 reads TGTGCCACCAGTGGACGGGTGGGGGTGATCCAAGAGACCCAGTACTTC. Amino acid sequence: CATSGRVGVIQETQYF.

This clonotype was seen a few times. The chain is built from TRBV18 and TRBJ2-1, with D hard to call. CDR1 and CDR2 from the germline V gene are KGHSH and LQKENI. The CDR3 is made up of 12 amino acids. Between the trimmed V and J ends, which lost 4 bases and 8 bases, there was a span of 9 bases. The CDR3 DNA follows: TGTGCCAGCTCACTCCAGTGGGATGAGCAGTTCTTC. It translates to CASSLQWDEQFF.

This clonotype was seen a handful of times. This chain connects TRBV7-9 to TRBJ1-2; D is ambiguous. V was cut by 2 bases and J by 2 bases, with 21 bases left in between. CDR1 is SEHNR and CDR2 is FQNEAQ in the germline V gene (reference sequence). The CDR3 runs to 18 residues. The CDR3 is CASSLPLGGGDENYGYTF. CDR3 nucleotide sequence: TGTGCCAGCAGCTTACCCCTAGGAGGAGGCGACGAGAACTATGGCTACACCTTC.

Only a few counts were recorded for this clonotype. The rearrangement uses TRBV6-1 and TRBJ2-1, with TRBD2 matching 11 bases. The germline gives CDR1 MNHNS, CDR2 SASEGT. J was trimmed by 9 bases and V by 6 bases; bases with no gene match: 10. The CDR3 length is 15 residues. CDR3 protein: CASSDSSGGRLEQFF. The CDR3, as DNA: TGTGCCAGCAGCGACTCTAGCGGGGGGCGTCTTGAGCAGTTCTTC.

The sample holds a few counts of this clonotype. The DNA of the CDR3 is TGTGCCAGCAGCCAAGAGCTGGGCAGTTGGCTTATCTCGAACACTGAAGCTTTCTTT. Translation: CASSQELGSWLISNTEAFF. The V and J genes are TRBV3-1 and TRBJ1-1; no definite D call. From germline, CDR1 is LGHDT and CDR2 YNNKEL (reference sequence). CDR3 length: 19 residues. Trimming stripped 0 bases from V and 1 base from J, with 21 bases between. The whole variable domain, filled in from reference TRBV3-1 and TRBJ1-1, reads DTAVSQTPKYLVTQMGNDKSIKCEQNLGHDTMYWYKQDSKKFLKIMFSYNNKELIINETVPNRFSPKSPDKAHLNLHINSLELGDSAVYFCASSQELGSWLISNTEAFFGQGTRLTVV.

Here the CDR3 DNA reads TGTGCCAGCAGCCCCTGGGGGGGGCAAGTCACAGATACGCAGTATTTT. It codes for CASSPWGGQVTDTQYF. The rearrangement links TRBV5-6 to TRBJ2-3; possibly TRBD2 for D (7 bases). Germline loops: CDR1 SGHDT, CDR2 YYEEEE. The CDR3 consists of 16 residues. V lost 4 bases, J lost 2 bases, and 17 bases lay in between.

This clonotype was seen a few times. This chain links TRBV24-1 with TRBJ1-5; D gene uncertain. CDR1 is KGHDR and CDR2 is SFDVKD in the germline V gene. Trimming cost V 4 bases and J 3 bases, with 3 bases left between them. The CDR3 has 12 residues. The CDR3 nucleotides are TGTGCCACCAGTGACAACAATCAGCCCCAGCATTTT. It encodes CATSDNNQPQHF.

This clonotype was observed a few times. V and J are TRBV7-2 and TRBJ2-3, with D perhaps TRBD1 or TRBD2 (5 bases each). Germline V gives CDR1 SGHTA, CDR2 FQGNSA. The germline V and J ends were trimmed by 3 bases and 2 bases, with 15 bases remaining between them. The CDR3 runs to 16 residues. As DNA, the CDR3 is TGTGCCAGCAGCTTGGGGGTTGGCAGACACACAGATACGCAGTATTTT. Encoded protein: CASSLGVGRHTDTQYF.

The chain carries TRBV7-3 and TRBJ2-1; either TRBD1 or TRBD2 may fit D (5 bases each). Germline CDR1 reads SGHTA; CDR2 reads FQGTGA. There are 13 residues in the CDR3. The ends were cut back, 5 bases at V and 2 bases at J, with 7 bases in the middle. The CDR3 nucleotides are TGTGCCAGCAGCAGAGGGGCCTACAATGAGCAGTTCTTC. Translation: CASSRGAYNEQFF.

This clonotype showed up just a few times. The rearrangement uses TRBV7-2 and TRBJ2-5; 9 nucleotides match TRBD1. The CDR3 totals 14 residues. V trimming: 4 bases; J trimming: 9 bases; junction bases outside the gene matches: 9. Germline CDR1 SGHTA, CDR2 FQGNSA. The CDR3 is CASSSYRGRMAQYF. As DNA, the CDR3 is TGTGCCAGCAGCTCATACAGGGGGCGCATGGCCCAGTACTTC.

Ten or more counts support this clonotype. This chain links TRBV18 with TRBJ2-7; D is perhaps TRBD1 or TRBD2 (5 bases each). CDR1 KGHSH and CDR2 LQKENI come from the germline V gene. The CDR3 consists of 13 residues. Trimming took off 3 bases at V and 5 bases at J, with 11 bases between the two ends. The CDR3 region has the DNA TGTGCCAGCTCACCCACTGGGACCCACGAGCAGTACGTC. It specifies CASSPTGTHEQYV.

This chain connects TRBV28 to TRBJ2-1; 7 bases map to TRBD1. V was pared by 7 bases and J by 9 bases, with 15 bases of the junction left unmatched. Germline V gene data show CDR1 as MDHEN and CDR2 as SYDVKM. The CDR3 contains 15 residues. DNA for the CDR3: TGTGCCAGCACCCGGATCACAGGGGACCTCGTTGAGCAGTTCTTC. It specifies CASTRITGDLVEQFF.

This clonotype appeared many times. For the CDR3, the DNA is TGCGCCAGCAGCCAAGCACAGGGCGGACTCGGCCAGCCCCAGCATTTT. This gives the protein CASSQAQGGLGQPQHF. The chain employs TRBV4-3 and TRBJ1-5, with D possibly matching TRBD1 (6 bases). The germline gives CDR1 LGHNA, CDR2 YSLEER. Trimming pared 1 base from V and 7 bases from J, leaving 17 bases between. CDR3 length: 16 residues.

The table lists this clonotype with a few counts. The V and J genes are TRBV5-1 and TRBJ2-3; possibly TRBD1 for D (6 bases). The germline CDR1 and CDR2 sequences are SGHRS and YFSETQ. CDR3 length: 13 amino acids. V dropped 5 bases and J dropped 5 bases, with 12 bases sitting between them. The CDR3 bases are TGCGCCAGCAGTACCGGACAGCTAGATACGCAGTATTTT. Protein: CASSTGQLDTQYF.

The rearrangement joins TRBV10-3 to TRBJ2-3; TRBD2 aligns across 10 bases. The CDR3 has 13 amino acids. J gave up 5 bases and V 8 bases, and 4 bases lay outside the gene matches. Germline assignment: CDR1 ENHRY and CDR2 SYGVKD. The CDR3, as DNA: TGTGCCATCGGGATAGCGGGGGGAGATACGCAGTATTTT. Its protein product is CAIGIAGGDTQYF.

The V call is TRBV4-1, the J call TRBJ2-3, with D possibly matching TRBD2 (6 bases). Trimming removed 4 bases at V and 5 bases at J, with 19 bases between. Germline assignment: CDR1 MGHRA and CDR2 YSYEKL. The CDR3 spans 16 residues. The CDR3, as DNA: TGCGCCAGCAGCCCATCCGGCGCCGCCGGGAGAGATACGCAGTATTTT. Encoded protein: CASSPSGAAGRDTQYF.

This clonotype occurred a few times. As DNA, the CDR3 is TGTGCCAGCAGTGCGGACAGGGGAGGGTCGAATTCACCCCTCCACTTT. Translation gives CASSADRGGSNSPLHF. V and J are TRBV6-1 and TRBJ1-6; 9 bases match TRBD1. Losses at the gene ends were 4 bases for V and 7 bases for J; bases not matched to a gene: 8. This CDR3 is 16 amino acids long. The germline CDR1 and CDR2 sequences are MNHNS and SASEGT.

This clonotype was seen a single time. This sequence joins TRBV7-6 and TRBJ2-3; D is uncertain. This CDR3 has 13 residues. CDR1 and CDR2 (germline): SGHVS, FNYEAQ. V lost 5 bases and J 4 bases, leaving 10 bases between the germline ends. The CDR3 DNA is TGTGCCAGCAGCGCCCAGGTGGCAGATACGCAGTATTTT. This sequence encodes CASSAQVADTQYF. The full variable domain, with the rest looked up from reference TRBV7-6 and TRBJ2-3, is GAGVSQSPRYKVTKRGQDVALRCDPISGHVSLYWYRQALGQGPEFLTYFNYEAQQDKSGLPNDRFSAERPEGSISTLTIQRTEQRDSAMYRCASSAQVADTQYFGPGTRLTVL.